This is a list of T cell receptor beta chains from one sample in a study of blood T cells in healthy people across ages. TCRdb reprocessed the 5' RACE reads with MiXCR, giving one entry per CDR3 protein. The data contain more than 900,000 distinct CDR3 sequences, around 27% of them singletons. A further study also used this sample, focusing on T cells of mothers and their children.

The specimen sequenced was blood. These receptors came from a girl aged 2-15 years in good health. The conserved cysteine and the conserved F or W are not part of the CDR3 here. Each record gives: V gene, CDR3 protein.

>TRBV27
ASSIRGAGELF
>TRBV5-5
ASSSHIADTQY
>TRBV9
ASSATGTGGDEQF
>TRBV28
ASSSPGLGTNEQF
>TRBV29-1
SVGAGVKDTQY
>TRBV5-1
ASSSTGLNEKLF
>TRBV27
ASREVEQY
>TRBV15
ATSRRRDGETQY
>TRBV12-5
ASGIRHSGLSSYEQY
>TRBV24-1
ATSPGSTGELF
>TRBV29-1
SVEEVGGTYEQY
>TRBV7-9
ASSASGGASDTQY
>TRBV5-1
ASSLGDGAYEQY
>TRBV7-9
ASSSDSGSNQPQH
>TRBV7-9
ASSGLAAQETQY
>TRBV7-9
ASSSAEGTQY
>TRBV2
ASSEPSQGADNSYEQY
>TRBV12-3/TRBV12-4
ASSLKAEAF
>TRBV7-9
ASSPRALQEDGYT
>TRBV15
ATSRERGDRVFMYEQY
>TRBV6-5
ASLQPGYGYT
>TRBV24-1
ATSDVLRDEDNEQF